Listed below are T cell receptor beta chains from one sample, sequenced in a study of blood T cells in healthy people across ages. Each CDR3 protein gets one entry after TCRdb re-called the 5' RACE reads with MiXCR. The sample has around 400,000 distinct CDR3 sequences; about 49% are singletons. Sample: blood. The source is a man between 60 and 75 years old in good health. Each CDR3 is given with its conserved first and last residue. Fields, in order: CDR3 protein, CDR3 DNA, D gene, J gene, V gene, clone size. A D gene is named only where the DNA matches it firmly. Only some rows state a clone size, as once, few, many or a class for expanded clones.

CDR3aa: CASSQDFLAGVNNEQFF; CDR3nt: TGCGCCAGCAGCCAAGATTTCCTAGCGGGAGTCAACAATGAGCAGTTCTTC; d_gene: TRBD2; j_gene: TRBJ2-1; v_gene: TRBV4-3; abundance: NA
CDR3aa: CASSQVGHEQYF; CDR3nt: TGTGCCAGCAGCCAAGTAGGGCACGAGCAGTACTTC; d_gene: NA; j_gene: TRBJ2-7; v_gene: TRBV14; abundance: few
CDR3aa: CASSLYGPSGGIHEQFF; CDR3nt: TGTGCCAGCAGCTTATACGGACCTAGCGGGGGGATACATGAGCAGTTCTTC; d_gene: TRBD2; j_gene: TRBJ2-1; v_gene: TRBV11-3; abundance: many
CDR3aa: CASSQRQGRQETQYF; CDR3nt: TGTGCCAGCAGCCAGAGACAGGGTAGACAAGAGACCCAGTACTTC; d_gene: TRBD1; j_gene: TRBJ2-5; v_gene: TRBV14; abundance: NA
CDR3aa: CASRRSGTSMKTQYF; CDR3nt: TGTGCCAGCAGGCGATCCGGGACTAGCATGAAGACCCAGTACTTC; d_gene: TRBD2; j_gene: TRBJ2-5; v_gene: TRBV27; abundance: few
CDR3aa: CASRGLGPNYNEQFF; CDR3nt: TGTGCCAGCAGGGGGCTGGGCCCCAACTACAATGAGCAGTTCTTC; d_gene: NA; j_gene: TRBJ2-1; v_gene: TRBV6-2/TRBV6-3; abundance: once
CDR3aa: CASTPPQSRGAFF; CDR3nt: TGTGCCAGCACGCCGCCGCAGTCTCGTGGGGCTTTCTTT; d_gene: NA; j_gene: TRBJ1-1; v_gene: TRBV28; abundance: NA
CDR3aa: CAIRPGQLNEKLFF; CDR3nt: TGTGCCATCAGACCGGGACAGCTTAATGAAAAACTGTTTTTT; d_gene: TRBD1; j_gene: TRBJ1-4; v_gene: TRBV10-3; abundance: NA
CDR3aa: CASSWVRVGLEQFF; CDR3nt: TGTGCCAGCAGCTGGGTTCGTGTTGGACTTGAGCAGTTCTTC; d_gene: NA; j_gene: TRBJ2-1; v_gene: TRBV7-8; abundance: many
CDR3aa: CSAVPPGGIQETQYF; CDR3nt: TGCAGTGCTGTACCACCCGGGGGGATCCAAGAGACCCAGTACTTC; d_gene: TRBD2; j_gene: TRBJ2-5; v_gene: TRBV20-1; abundance: NA